The rows below give T cell receptor beta chains drawn from one sample of a study of cytomegalovirus exposure and HLA in healthy donors. TCRdb's copy holds only in-frame clones and misses some; the assay was immunoSEQ multiplex PCR. The sample has 150,000 to 250,000 clones; about 79% are singletons. Sequenced input: PBMCs. The source of these receptors is a woman in her twenties or thirties in good health and CMV-seropositive. Each CDR3 is given with its conserved first and last residue. The D gene is left open where the match is weak.

d_call: .
j_call: TRBJ1-1
v_call: TRBV30
cdr3_aa: CAPIGRPRNTEAFF
cdr3_nt: TGTGCCCCTATCGGGAGACCCAGGAACACTGAAGCTTTCTTT

d_call: TRBD2
j_call: TRBJ2-7
v_call: TRBV27
cdr3_aa: CATWVSGRARDEQYF
cdr3_nt: TGTGCCACCTGGGTGAGCGGGAGGGCCCGGGACGAGCAGTACTTC

d_call: TRBD1
j_call: TRBJ2-7
v_call: TRBV5-6
cdr3_aa: CASSKRTGNYEQYF
cdr3_nt: TGTGCCAGCAGCAAACGGACAGGGAACTACGAGCAGTACTTC

d_call: .
j_call: TRBJ2-2
v_call: TRBV29-1
cdr3_aa: CSVETITLTGELFF
cdr3_nt: TGCAGCGTAGAGACTATTACACTAACCGGGGAGCTGTTTTTT

d_call: .
j_call: TRBJ2-1
v_call: TRBV7-2
cdr3_aa: CASSSSLNEQFF
cdr3_nt: TGTGCCAGCAGCTCCTCACTCAATGAGCAGTTCTTC

d_call: .
j_call: TRBJ2-4
v_call: TRBV14
cdr3_aa: CASSSRVAKNIQYF
cdr3_nt: TGTGCCAGCAGCTCGAGGGTTGCCAAAAACATTCAGTACTTC

d_call: .
j_call: TRBJ2-7
v_call: TRBV27
cdr3_aa: CASIYSSYEQYF
cdr3_nt: TGTGCCAGCATATATAGCAGCTACGAGCAGTACTTC

d_call: .
j_call: TRBJ1-4
v_call: TRBV2
cdr3_aa: CASSRMTGFEKLFF
cdr3_nt: TGTGCCAGCAGCCGAATGACAGGATTTGAAAAACTGTTTTTT

d_call: TRBD1
j_call: TRBJ2-2
v_call: TRBV25-1
cdr3_aa: CASRQGGNTGELFF
cdr3_nt: TGTGCCAGCAGACAGGGGGGCAACACCGGGGAGCTGTTTTTT

d_call: .
j_call: TRBJ2-3
v_call: TRBV7-9
cdr3_aa: CASSLGRQNTDTQYF
cdr3_nt: TGTGCCAGCAGCTTAGGGCGGCAGAACACAGATACGCAGTATTTT